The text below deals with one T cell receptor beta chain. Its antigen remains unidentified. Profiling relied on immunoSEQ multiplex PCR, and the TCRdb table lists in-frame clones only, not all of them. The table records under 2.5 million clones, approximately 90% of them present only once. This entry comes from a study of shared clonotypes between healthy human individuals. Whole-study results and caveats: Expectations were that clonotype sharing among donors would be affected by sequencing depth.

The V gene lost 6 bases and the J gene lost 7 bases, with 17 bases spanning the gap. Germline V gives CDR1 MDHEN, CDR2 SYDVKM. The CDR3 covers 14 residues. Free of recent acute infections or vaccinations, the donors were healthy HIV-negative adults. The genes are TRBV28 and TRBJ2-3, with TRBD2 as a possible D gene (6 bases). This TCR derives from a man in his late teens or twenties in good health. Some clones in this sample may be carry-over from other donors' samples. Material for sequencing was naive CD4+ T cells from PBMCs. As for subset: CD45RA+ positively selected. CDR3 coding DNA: TGTGCCAGCAGGTTCGCGGGACCCGATTATACGCAGTATTTT. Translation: CASRFAGPDYTQYF.